The clone carrying this T cell receptor beta chain was detected many times. With iRepertoire HTBI primers and Arm-PCR of CDR3 regions, TCR beta libraries were built. TCRdb passed the multiplex PCR reads through MiXCR, listing each CDR3 protein once. The data show 400,000 to 500,000 distinct CDR3 sequences, about 15% seen once. The sample originates from a study of regulatory T cells in long-lasting Graves disease. The time point: newly diagnosed GD, antithyroid drugs for less than 3 months. Following extraction of RNA from PBMCs, that RNA was used to make the TCR library. This CDR3 has 16 amino acids. Germline trimming cut 3 bases from V and 6 bases from J; bases unmatched to any gene: 11. Germline V gene sequence: CDR1 MNHEY, CDR2 SMNVEV (reference sequence). These data are also associated with another study on T cells in Graves' hyperthyroidism and ophthalmopathy.

Sample: peripheral blood mononuclear cells (PBMCs), taken at new diagnosis, from a patient treated with antithyroid drugs. The source of this sequence is a woman younger than 45 with Graves disease. The chain couples TRBV27 to TRBJ1-5; 7 positions match TRBD1. CDR3 bases: TGTGCCAGCAGTTTGGGTTTGAGGGCAGGGGGTCAGCCCCAGCATTTT. This translates into CASSLGLRAGGQPQHF.